These 19 T cell receptor beta chains came from one sample sequenced in a study of blood T cell repertoires in COVID-19. Sequenced by immunoSEQ multiplex PCR; TCRdb stores in-frame clones only, minus some. The table lists around 300,000 clones, roughly 90% of them singletons. The sample was peripheral blood. These receptors all stem from a man in his late teens or twenties with active or convalescent COVID-19.

This chain links TRBV15 with TRBJ1-3; TRBD1 matches 7 bases. With V trimmed by 1 base and J by 4 bases, 1 base remained unmatched. Per the germline V gene, CDR1 is LNHNV and CDR2 is YYDKDF (reference sequence). The CDR3 sequence is 14 residues long. The CDR3 nucleotides are TGTGCCACCAGCAGAGGGACAGGCGGAAACACCATATATTTT. It translates to CATSRGTGGNTIYF.

This chain joins TRBV7-8 and TRBJ2-3; weak D call: TRBD2 (5 bases). Trimming left V 5 bases short and J 0 bases short, with 12 bases between. Germline V gene data show CDR1 as SGHVS and CDR2 as FQNEAQ. CDR3 size: 15 residues. As DNA, the CDR3 is TGTGCCAGCAGCGTGTCGCTAGCTAGCACAGATACGCAGTATTTT. Protein product: CASSVSLASTDTQYF.

J is TRBJ2-7 and V is TRBV7-9; unclear D gene. CDR3 length: 13 amino acids. Per germline, CDR1 SEHNR and CDR2 FQNEAQ (reference sequence). Trimming left V 0 bases short and J 5 bases short, with 8 bases between. Here the CDR3 reads CASSLAMADEQYF. In nucleotides, the CDR3 is TGTGCCAGCAGCTTAGCGATGGCAGACGAGCAGTACTTC. Looking up the rest from reference TRBV7-9 and TRBJ2-7 gives the full variable domain: DTGVSQNPRHKITKRGQNVTFRCDPISEHNRLYWYRQTLGQGPEFLTYFQNEAQLEKSRLLSDRFSAERPKGSFSTLEIQRTEQGDSAMYLCASSLAMADEQYFGPGTRLTVT.

This rearrangement joins TRBV9 to TRBJ2-3; TRBD1 matches at 12 bases. The CDR3 length is 17 residues. J was trimmed by 4 bases and V by 0 bases; bases with no gene match: 6. Germline CDR1 is SGDLS and CDR2 is YYNGEE. The CDR3 nucleotides read TGTGCCAGCAGCGTAGGTTACGGGACAGGGGGCTCAGATACGCAGTATTTT. Encoded protein: CASSVGYGTGGSDTQYF. Variable domain in full (rest from reference TRBV9 and TRBJ2-3): DSGVTQTPKHLITATGQRVTLRCSPRSGDLSVYWYQQSLDQGLQFLIQYYNGEERAKGNILERFSAQQFPDLHSELNLSSLELGDSALYFCASSVGYGTGGSDTQYFGPGTRLTVL.

This clone appeared a single time. The rearrangement links TRBV5-6 to TRBJ2-1, with 11 positions matching TRBD2. J lost 2 bases, V lost 4 bases, and 2 bases had no gene match. Germline lookup yields CDR1 SGHDT and CDR2 YYEEEE. This CDR3 region has 15 residues. The CDR3 bases are TGTGCCAGCAGCCAGACTAGCGGGACCTACAATGAGCAGTTCTTC. This encodes CASSQTSGTYNEQFF.

The J gene is TRBJ1-4, the V gene TRBV20-1; D may be TRBD1 (5 bases). Trimming left V 3 bases short and J 3 bases short, with 11 bases between. Germline lookup yields CDR1 DFQATT and CDR2 SNEGSKA (reference sequence). The CDR3 loop spans 14 amino acids. The CDR3, as DNA: TGCAGTGCTAGTTTGGGGGGTTCTAATGAAAAACTGTTTTTT. Protein: CSASLGGSNEKLFF.

The chain uses TRBV25-1 and TRBJ2-1; 8 positions agree with TRBD2. The length of the CDR3 is 17 residues. Germline CDR1 and CDR2: MGHDK and SYGVNS. Trimming at V came to 8 bases and at J to 0 bases, leaving 12 bases not matched to a gene. Here the CDR3 reads CASLPRGLGSSYNEQFF. In DNA, the CDR3 is TGTGCCAGCCTCCCGAGGGGACTAGGGAGCTCCTACAATGAGCAGTTCTTC.

The rearrangement links TRBV6-5 to TRBJ2-1, with D tentatively TRBD2 (6 bases). Germline V CDR1 and CDR2: MNHEY, SVGAGI. The CDR3 runs 11 residues. The V and J ends lost 8 bases and 7 bases respectively, with 9 bases between them. The CDR3 nucleotides read TGTGCCAGCTGGGGGGAGAATGAGCAGTTCTTC. Its protein product is CASWGENEQFF.

This chain joins TRBV4-1 and TRBJ1-1, with a tentative D call TRBD1 (6 bases). V lost 3 bases and J lost 8, with 13 bases in between. Germline CDR1 MGHRA, CDR2 YSYEKL. The CDR3 contains 13 residues. This CDR3 is CASSQRGGLEAFF. Written as DNA, the CDR3 is TGCGCCAGCAGCCAGCGAGGGGGATTAGAAGCTTTCTTT.

This chain links TRBV2 with TRBJ2-6; TRBD1 aligns across 7 bases. Germline loops: CDR1 SNHLY, CDR2 FYNNEI. After removal of 5 bases from V and 2 bases from J, the junction contained 3 bases not matched to a gene. The CDR3 is 15 amino acids. CDR3 loop: CASSRDSTGANVLTF. Written as DNA, the CDR3 is TGTGCCAGCAGTCGGGACAGCACTGGGGCCAACGTCCTGACTTTC.

This clone has just a few counts. The CDR3 bases are TGCGCCAGCAGTTACAACAGGGGGCCGGCTGACACTGAAGCTTTCTTT. It specifies CASSYNRGPADTEAFF. The chain has TRBV5-1 and TRBJ1-1, with TRBD1 matching over 9 bases. CDR3 length: 16 amino acids. The trim removed 5 bases at V and 3 bases at J, leaving 11 bases unmatched. Germline loops: CDR1 SGHRS, CDR2 YFSETQ.

The sample holds a few counts of this clone. The chain is built from TRBV5-1 and TRBJ1-6; 7 bases fit TRBD1. The CDR3 contains 15 residues. Germline CDR1 SGHRS, CDR2 YFSETQ. The V segment lost 2 bases and the J segment 2 bases; nucleotides outside the gene matches: 1. CDR3 sequence reads: CASSLGQAYNSPLHF. CDR3 bases: TGCGCCAGCAGCTTAGGACAGGCCTATAATTCACCCCTCCACTTT.

V gene TRBV19 combines with J gene TRBJ1-1; D unclear. The CDR3 consists of 17 residues. V dropped 5 bases and J dropped 0 bases, with 19 bases sitting between them. Germline V CDR1 and CDR2: LNHDA, SQIVND (reference sequence). CDR3 region: CASSGLEMKEMNTEAFF. The CDR3 DNA reads as TGTGCCAGTAGTGGTTTAGAGATGAAGGAGATGAACACTGAAGCTTTCTTT.

V usage is TRBV11-2 and J usage is TRBJ2-7; 10 bases fit TRBD2. Looked up from germline, CDR1 is SGHAT and CDR2 is FQNNGV. J was trimmed by 3 bases and V by 0 bases; bases with no gene match: 8. The length of the CDR3 is 17 residues. The CDR3 bases are TGTGCCAGCAGCTTAGATCCTGTCCTAGCGGGAGACTACGAGCAGTACTTC. Translated, it gives CASSLDPVLAGDYEQYF.

This sequence joins TRBV4-3 and TRBJ1-2; maybe TRBD1 (5 bases). Germline V gene sequence: CDR1 LGHNA, CDR2 YSLEER. CDR3 length: 13 residues. V lost 1 base to trimming and J lost 6 bases, with 9 bases between them. The CDR3: CASSQGPRDGYTF. CDR3 coding DNA: TGCGCCAGCAGCCAAGGGCCCAGGGATGGCTACACCTTC.

The chain recombines TRBV5-1 with TRBJ1-1; the D gene is possibly TRBD1 (5 bases). The germline V and J ends were trimmed by 2 bases and 0 bases, with 11 bases remaining between them. The germline gives CDR1 SGHRS, CDR2 YFSETQ. The CDR3 contains 15 residues. CDR3 residues: CASSLGRVMNTEAFF. CDR3 nucleotides: TGCGCCAGCAGCTTAGGCAGGGTCATGAACACTGAAGCTTTCTTT.

The table lists this clone with a few counts. The genes are TRBV4-3 and TRBJ2-1, with 8 bases matching TRBD2. The CDR3 is 17 amino acids. CDR1 and CDR2 from the germline V gene are LGHNA and YSLEER. J was trimmed by 5 bases and V by 1 base; bases with no gene match: 10. The CDR3 DNA reads as TGCGCCAGCAGCCAAGTAATTATCGGGGGGGGAAACAATGAGCAGTTCTTC. This translates into CASSQVIIGGGNNEQFF.

The genes are TRBV5-6 and TRBJ2-4; D ambiguous. Between the trimmed V and J ends, which lost 0 bases and 5 bases, there was a span of 6 bases. Germline CDR1 SGHDT, CDR2 YYEEEE. The CDR3 loop spans 13 amino acids. In DNA form, the CDR3 reads TGTGCCAGCAGCTTGGAAGCACAAAACATTCAGTACTTC. Translation: CASSLEAQNIQYF.

V and J are TRBV28 and TRBJ2-7; 8 nucleotides line up with TRBD2. Germline V gene data show CDR1 as MDHEN and CDR2 as SYDVKM. V lost 6 bases to trimming and J lost 7 bases; unmatched junction nucleotides: 8. This CDR3 comprises 13 residues. Here the CDR3 DNA reads TGTGCCAGCAGCCGACTAGCGCTGGGGGAGCAGTACTTC. Its translation is CASSRLALGEQYF.